Below, 2 T cell receptor beta chains from the same sample are listed, as sequenced in a study of T-cell memory formation after mild COVID-19. A single record per CDR3 protein comes from TCRdb applying MiXCR to the 5' RACE reads. In the table there are 550,000 to 600,000 distinct CDR3 sequences, about a fifth of which are singletons. Sequenced sample: PBMCs or a T cell subset sorted from them (not recorded which). The receptors were sampled from an adult woman who had mild COVID-19 (a few samples of this study predate the infection). Cell type and time point are not known.

This clonotype was observed a few times. The chain uses TRBV5-1 and TRBJ1-2; D gene unclear. V was cut by 6 bases and J by 2 bases, with 14 bases left in between. The germline V gene encodes CDR1 SGHRS and CDR2 YFSETQ. This CDR3 region has 14 residues. CDR3 residues: CASNWRTGNYGYTF. The CDR3 DNA follows: TGCGCCAGCAACTGGAGGACGGGGAACTATGGCTACACCTTC.

This clonotype was seen a handful of times. This rearrangement joins TRBV9 to TRBJ2-3; 9 nucleotides line up with TRBD2. The CDR3 totals 15 residues. Germline CDR1 and CDR2: SGDLS and YYNGEE. J lost 5 bases, V lost 2 bases, and 6 bases had no gene match. CDR3: CASSVGGAGGDTQYF. CDR3 DNA sequence: TGTGCCAGCAGCGTGGGGGGAGCGGGAGGAGATACGCAGTATTTT.